The following is a T cell receptor beta chain sequence with its context. No antigen is known for it. This specimen belongs to a study of shared clonotypes between healthy human individuals. Turning to the study itself: CD4 naive cells filled three plates per donor, CD4 memory three, CD8 naive two and CD8 memory one.

The germline V gene has CDR1 ENHRY and CDR2 SYGVKD. After removal of 9 bases from V and 5 bases from J, the junction contained 18 bases not matched to a gene. This CDR3 has 16 residues. Study-level points and caveats: Represented genetic and exposure-history diversity was restricted by having few donors. Sharing of clonotypes among donors was expected to vary with sequencing depth.

TCRdb keeps only in-frame clones here, not all; method: immunoSEQ multiplex PCR. The sample gives 1,400,000 or so clones, 98% of which show up once; about 0.34% is in the top ten. Source material: naive CD4+ T cells sorted from blood. Subset noted: CD45RA+ positively selected. This clonotype was sampled from a man aged 25 to 45 in good health. J is TRBJ2-7 and V is TRBV10-3; 8 nucleotides agree with TRBD2. CDR3 region: CAMALYPGGSNNEQYF. CDR3 DNA sequence: TGTGCCATGGCACTCTACCCGGGAGGGAGTAACAACGAGCAGTACTTC.